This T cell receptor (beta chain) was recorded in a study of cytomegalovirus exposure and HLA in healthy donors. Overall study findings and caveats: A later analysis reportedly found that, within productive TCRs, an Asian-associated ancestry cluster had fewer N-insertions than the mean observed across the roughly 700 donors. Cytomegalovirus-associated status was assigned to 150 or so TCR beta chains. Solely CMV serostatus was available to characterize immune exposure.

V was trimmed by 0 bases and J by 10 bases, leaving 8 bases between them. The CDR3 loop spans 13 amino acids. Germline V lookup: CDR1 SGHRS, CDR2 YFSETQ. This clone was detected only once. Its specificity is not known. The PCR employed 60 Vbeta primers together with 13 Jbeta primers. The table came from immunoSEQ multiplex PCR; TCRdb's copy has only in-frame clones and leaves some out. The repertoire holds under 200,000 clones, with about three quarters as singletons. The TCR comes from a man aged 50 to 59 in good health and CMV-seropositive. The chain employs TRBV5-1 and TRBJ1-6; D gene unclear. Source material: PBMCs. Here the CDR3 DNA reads TGCGCCAGCAGCTTGGGGCCCCTCTCACCCCTCCACTTT. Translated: CASSLGPLSPLHF.